This TCR beta chain was sequenced during a study of cytomegalovirus exposure and HLA in healthy donors. Study context: Sequencing of about 200 million T cells in an earlier analysis found around 110 million unique TCR beta sequences.

In the PCR, 60 Vbeta and 13 Jbeta primers were used. Only in-frame clones appear in the TCRdb table, and some are missing; sequencing was by immunoSEQ multiplex PCR. The sample shows a few hundred thousand clones, around 83% of them seen only once. This clone was found a few times. Its matching antigen is unknown. Study-wide results and limits: The authors excluded some V segments, including TRBV6-2 and TRBV6-3, as indistinguishable. One later analysis reportedly identified an Asian-associated ancestry cluster that showed fewer N-insertions than the roughly 700-donor mean. Later on, an analysis found that several of the most significant clusters appeared to be linked to common viral pathogens, which included parvovirus B19.

CDR1 is SGHRS and CDR2 is YFSETQ in the germline V gene. V was pared by 0 bases and J by 11 bases, with 17 bases between. The CDR3 covers 14 residues. The sequence came from a girl aged 5-17 years in good health and CMV-seronegative. This chain uses TRBV5-1 with TRBJ1-1, with TRBD1 as a possible D gene (6 bases). Source material: PBMCs. This CDR3 reads CASSLEVNRENAFF. The CDR3 DNA is TGCGCCAGCAGCTTGGAGGTCAACAGGGAAAATGCTTTCTTT.